Each of the 28 T cell receptor beta chains below was sequenced from the same sample in a study of vaccination effects on CD4 cells after COVID-19. Their cognate antigens are unknown. Sequencing was performed with immunoSEQ multiplex PCR; in TCRdb, only in-frame clones are kept and a portion is missing. The sample lists about 15,000 clones; approximately 80% were seen once. Using viral peptide pools, the ViraFEST assay grew out antigen-specific CD4+ T cells prior to sequencing. Culturing for around 10 days preceded CD4+ T cell isolation. The person's infection with SARS-CoV-2, confirmed by PCR, took place between March and December 2020. Each participant was administered two doses of either the BNT162b2 or the mRNA-1273 vaccine. The sequencing used CD4+ T cells from PBMCs cultured with HCoV-NL63 spike peptides, collected after COVID-19 vaccination. These receptors were collected from a human donor who had a prior SARS-CoV-2 infection.

This clone was picked up a small number of times. The V gene is TRBV7-2, the J gene TRBJ2-5; no reliable D call. V lost 4 bases and J lost 2, with 8 bases in between. Per germline, CDR1 SGHTA and CDR2 FQGNSA. This CDR3 contains 13 residues. For the CDR3, the DNA is TGTGCCAGCAGCTCTTCTAGACAAGAGACCCAGTACTTC. Its translation: CASSSSRQETQYF.

The chain links TRBV6-2 or TRBV6-3 to TRBJ2-1, with a weak D call TRBD1 (6 bases). The CDR3 has 14 amino acids. V was shortened by 6 bases and J by 6 bases, with 15 bases between the two germline ends. CDR1 is MNHEY, CDR2 SVGEGT, per germline. DNA of the CDR3: TGTGCCAGCAGCTCCAACCACAGGGTCAATGAGCAGTTCTTC. Its protein product is CASSSNHRVNEQFF.

The chain has TRBV4-2 and TRBJ2-3, with D possibly called TRBD1 or TRBD2 (7 bases each). The V end was cut by 0 bases, the J end by 5 bases, with 18 bases between. The CDR3 is made up of 17 amino acids. Germline CDR1 is LGHNA and CDR2 is YNFKEQ. The CDR3 here is CASSQDWEGAEVDTQYF. In DNA form, the CDR3 reads TGTGCCAGCAGCCAAGATTGGGAGGGGGCCGAGGTAGATACGCAGTATTTT.

The gene calls are TRBV7-8 and TRBJ2-1; D assignment may be TRBD1 or TRBD2 (9 bases each). Germline CDR1 and CDR2: SGHVS and FQNEAQ. This CDR3 spans 19 amino acids. Trimming stripped 4 bases from V and 9 bases from J, with 31 bases between. DNA of the CDR3: TGTGCCAGCAGCTCCCCTGGGACAGGGACTAGCTCAGGCGGTTTTGAGCAGTTCTTC. Its protein product is CASSSPGTGTSSGGFEQFF.

The chain combines TRBV6-5 with TRBJ2-7; D remains ambiguous. In germline, CDR1 is MNHEY, CDR2 SVGAGI. The CDR3 contains 13 residues. V lost 10 bases and J 2 bases, leaving 15 bases between the germline ends. CDR3 sequence (DNA): TGTGCCATCCGGTACGAGATCCCCTACGAGCAGTACTTC. Its translation is CAIRYEIPYEQYF.

This chain connects TRBV19 to TRBJ1-1; tentatively, D is TRBD1 (5 bases). The CDR3 is 15 amino acids. Germline CDR1 and CDR2: LNHDA and SQIVND (reference sequence). V was trimmed by 3 bases and J by 12 bases, leaving 23 bases between them. This CDR3 is CASSMGRVDLSETFF. The DNA for the CDR3 is TGTGCCAGTAGTATGGGGCGGGTTGACCTTTCGGAAACTTTCTTT.

The chain combines TRBV5-1 with TRBJ2-1; 7 positions match TRBD1. Germline assignment: CDR1 SGHRS and CDR2 YFSETQ. The CDR3 is made up of 15 amino acids. V lost 4 bases to trimming and J lost 4 bases; unmatched junction nucleotides: 8. CDR3 in amino acids: CASSETGQSYNEQFF. CDR3 DNA sequence: TGCGCCAGCAGCGAAACGGGACAGTCTTACAATGAGCAGTTCTTC.

This chain uses TRBV18 with TRBJ2-3; D unresolved. With 2 bases removed from V and 0 bases from J, the gap between germline ends came to 9 bases. Germline V CDR1 and CDR2: KGHSH, LQKENI. The CDR3 loop spans 15 amino acids. The CDR3 DNA reads as TGTGCCAGCTCACCAAATGGACCTAGCACAGATACGCAGTATTTT. Residues: CASSPNGPSTDTQYF.

The rearrangement links TRBV6-2 or TRBV6-3 to TRBJ2-7, with 10 bases identical to TRBD2. The J segment lost 2 bases and the V segment lost 5 bases, leaving 6 bases of the junction unmatched. Germline values: CDR1 MNHEY, CDR2 SVGEGT. This CDR3 region has 15 residues. CDR3 in amino acids: CASSHGLAAAYEQYF. CDR3 DNA: TGTGCCAGCAGTCACGGACTAGCGGCCGCCTACGAGCAGTACTTC.

This chain connects TRBV4-1 to TRBJ1-3; D call uncertain. This CDR3 has 15 residues. Germline V gene data show CDR1 as MGHRA and CDR2 as YSYEKL. V was pared by 4 bases and J by 2 bases, with 12 bases between. The CDR3 DNA reads TGCGCCAGCAGCCTCGGACTGTGGGCTGGAAACACCATATATTTT. Its translation is CASSLGLWAGNTIYF.

This clone is a singleton in its sample. The chain links TRBV18 to TRBJ2-4, with a tentative D call TRBD2 (6 bases). V was trimmed by 3 bases and J by 9 bases, leaving 12 bases between them. The germline gives CDR1 KGHSH, CDR2 LQKENI. The CDR3 extends over 13 amino acids. In DNA form, the CDR3 reads TGTGCCAGCTCACCGCGGGACGTCGGCATTCAGTACTTC. Translation: CASSPRDVGIQYF.

This clone was seen a handful of times. The chain carries TRBV6-2 or TRBV6-3 and TRBJ2-7; D call uncertain. V lost 2 bases to trimming and J lost 4 bases, with 3 bases between them. The germline V gene encodes CDR1 MNHEY and CDR2 SVGEGT. This CDR3 region has 11 residues. The DNA for the CDR3 is TGTGCCAGCAGTTACCAATACGAGCAGTACTTC. Translating it yields CASSYQYEQYF.

This chain links TRBV5-1 with TRBJ1-1, with 8 positions matching TRBD1. The V gene end was trimmed by 6 bases and the J gene end by 8 bases; junction bases not matched to a gene: 12. Germline V gene data show CDR1 as SGHRS and CDR2 as YFSETQ. This CDR3 region has 14 residues. CDR3 residues: CASTLGTGSTEAFF. For the CDR3, the DNA is TGCGCCAGCACGCTAGGGACAGGCTCTACCGAAGCTTTCTTT. The complete variable domain, with remaining parts taken from reference TRBV5-1 and TRBJ1-1, reads KAGVTQTPRYLIKTRGQQVTLSCSPISGHRSVSWYQQTPGQGLQFLFEYFSETQRNKGNFPGRFSGRQFSNSRSEMNVSTLELGDSALYLCASTLGTGSTEAFFGQGTRLTVV.

V usage is TRBV11-3 and J usage is TRBJ2-5; D is uncertain. CDR1 and CDR2 from the germline V gene are SGHNT and YENEEA. The CDR3 extends over 14 amino acids. Trimming left V 0 bases short and J 3 bases short, with 8 bases between. The CDR3 reads CASSLDGRKETQYF. In nucleotides, the CDR3 is TGTGCCAGCAGCTTAGATGGGCGGAAAGAGACCCAGTACTTC.

This clone appeared a single time. The chain combines TRBV16 with TRBJ2-2, with 7 bases matching TRBD1. CDR3 length equals 14 residues. In germline, CDR1 is KGHSY, CDR2 FQNENV. J gave up 5 bases and V 7 bases, and 7 bases lay outside the gene matches. The CDR3 sequence: CASMQGVTTGELFF. In DNA form, the CDR3 reads TGTGCCAGCATGCAGGGGGTAACGACCGGGGAGCTGTTTTTT.

This sequence joins TRBV7-9 and TRBJ2-1, with 10 bases that match TRBD2. The CDR3 consists of 17 residues. V lost 7 bases to trimming and J lost 4 bases; unmatched junction nucleotides: 13. Germline values: CDR1 SEHNR, CDR2 FQNEAQ (reference sequence). The CDR3, as DNA: TGTGCCAGCACCGATACAAATAGCGGGAGGTGGTACAATGAGCAGTTCTTC. Translation gives CASTDTNSGRWYNEQFF.

The chain couples TRBV27 to TRBJ2-2, with D unresolved. CDR1 is MNHEY and CDR2 is SMNVEV in the germline V gene (reference sequence). This CDR3 has 14 residues. V lost 4 bases, J lost 1 base, and 7 bases lay in between. CDR3 bases: TGTGCCAGCAGTTGGGCAGAGAACACCGGGGAGCTGTTTTTT. Translation gives CASSWAENTGELFF.

J is TRBJ1-3 and V is TRBV11-3; D remains ambiguous. Germline CDR1 reads SGHNT; CDR2 reads YENEEA. The CDR3 is made up of 16 amino acids. V lost 3 bases to trimming and J lost 0 bases, with 12 bases between them. CDR3 DNA sequence: TGTGCCAGCAGCTTTTACTCTGGCCACTCTGGAAACACCATATATTTT. Translation: CASSFYSGHSGNTIYF.

V is TRBV24-1 and J is TRBJ2-3, with D perhaps matching TRBD1 or TRBD2 (5 bases each). The germline V gene encodes CDR1 KGHDR and CDR2 SFDVKD. V was trimmed by 5 bases and J by 0 bases, leaving 17 bases between them. The CDR3 sequence is 17 residues long. CDR3 sequence (DNA): TGTGCCACCAGTGGCCGGGGCGGGTTAACTAGCACAGATACGCAGTATTTT. It is translated as CATSGRGGLTSTDTQYF.

The chain joins TRBV4-2 to TRBJ2-5; D is perhaps TRBD2 (6 bases). The V end was cut by 3 bases, the J end by 4 bases, with 21 bases between. The CDR3 sequence is 17 residues long. Germline V gene sequence: CDR1 LGHNA, CDR2 YNFKEQ. CDR3 protein: CASSQEGPGTPRETQYF. CDR3 sequence (DNA): TGTGCCAGCAGCCAGGAGGGGCCCGGGACTCCCAGAGAGACCCAGTACTTC.

The chain links TRBV10-3 to TRBJ1-5, with a weak D call TRBD1 (5 bases). Trimming took 10 bases from V and 0 from J, leaving 16 bases between them. Germline CDR1 reads ENHRY; CDR2 reads SYGVKD. The CDR3 has 15 amino acids. This CDR3 is CARTGATDSNQPQHF. CDR3 DNA: TGTGCCAGAACCGGAGCGACAGATAGCAATCAGCCCCAGCATTTT.

The V call is TRBV27, the J call TRBJ2-1; 8 nucleotides line up with TRBD2. CDR1 MNHEY and CDR2 SMNVEV come from the germline V gene (reference sequence). Losses at the gene ends were 2 bases for V and 4 bases for J; bases not matched to a gene: 4. The CDR3 runs 15 residues. The chain's CDR3 is CASSLPGLAYNEQFF. CDR3 in DNA: TGTGCCAGCAGTTTACCTGGACTAGCTTACAATGAGCAGTTCTTC.

The chain joins TRBV20-1 to TRBJ1-2; unclear D gene. The CDR3 has 11 residues. Trimming took 6 bases from V and 1 from J, leaving 6 bases between them. Germline V gene data show CDR1 as DFQATT and CDR2 as SNEGSKA (reference sequence). As DNA, the CDR3 is TGCAGTGCCTATGTTAACTATGGCTACACCTTC. This encodes CSAYVNYGYTF.

The rearrangement links TRBV20-1 to TRBJ1-5, with no clear D. The CDR3 loop spans 14 amino acids. CDR1 is DFQATT and CDR2 is SNEGSKA in the germline V gene (reference sequence). V was clipped by 3 bases and J by 4 bases, with 13 bases between them. CDR3 region: CSASTTRGNQPQHF. The CDR3 coding sequence is TGCAGTGCTAGTACGACGCGGGGAAATCAGCCCCAGCATTTT.

This clone showed up just a few times. This chain connects TRBV12-3 or TRBV12-4 to TRBJ2-1, with 10 bases lining up with TRBD1. The junction had 4 bases not matched to a gene; V was cut back by 8 bases and J by 9 bases. This CDR3 region has 12 residues. The CDR3 nucleotides read TGTGCCAGCGGACAGGGGGAAGGTGAGCAGTTCTTC. Translating gives CASGQGEGEQFF.

This sequence joins TRBV4-2 and TRBJ1-5; D is perhaps TRBD1 (5 bases). Germline CDR1 is LGHNA and CDR2 is YNFKEQ. CDR3 length: 16 amino acids. Trimming removed 0 bases from V and 4 bases from J, with 13 bases in between. CDR3: CASSQEMGEANQPQHF. CDR3 in DNA: TGTGCCAGCAGCCAAGAGATGGGGGAAGCGAATCAGCCCCAGCATTTT.

The chain recombines TRBV4-3 with TRBJ2-6; no clear D. Germline CDR1 LGHNA, CDR2 YSLEER. This CDR3 comprises 15 residues. The V end was cut by 0 bases, the J end by 1 base, with 4 bases between. CDR3: CASSQDGSGANVLTF. In nucleotides, the CDR3 is TGCGCCAGCAGCCAAGATGGGTCTGGGGCCAACGTCCTGACTTTC.

The gene calls are TRBV5-5 and TRBJ2-2, with a possible D match to TRBD1 (5 bases). The CDR3 totals 15 residues. CDR1 and CDR2 from the germline V gene are SGHKS and YYEKEE (reference sequence). The ends were cut back, 0 bases at V and 2 bases at J, with 8 bases in the middle. In DNA, the CDR3 is TGTGCCAGCAGCTTGGGGACACCCAACACCGGGGAGCTGTTTTTT. It translates to CASSLGTPNTGELFF. Using reference TRBV5-5 and TRBJ2-2 for the parts outside the CDR3, the full variable domain is DAGVTQSPTHLIKTRGQQVTLRCSPISGHKSVSWYQQVLGQGPQFIFQYYEKEERGRGNFPDRFSARQFPNYSSELNVNALLLGDSALYLCASSLGTPNTGELFFGEGSRLTVL.